Each of the 20 T cell receptor beta chains below was sequenced from the same sample in a study of shared clonotypes between healthy human individuals. Sequencing used immunoSEQ multiplex PCR; TCRdb keeps in-frame clones, though not all of them. Of about 2.3 million clones in the sample, around 92% were seen once. The sample comprised naive CD4+ T cells from PBMCs. Subset: CD45RA+ positively selected. All receptors derive from a man aged 18 to 29 in good health. Some clones in this sample may be carry-over from other donors' samples.

The CDR3 region is CASSEWGGDTIYF. The CDR3 DNA reads TGTGCCAGCAGTGAATGGGGGGGCGACACCATATATTTT. The genes are TRBV2 and TRBJ1-3; tentative D call: TRBD1 (6 bases). CDR1 SNHLY and CDR2 FYNNEI come from the germline V gene. The CDR3 contains 13 residues. V dropped 2 bases and J dropped 8 bases, with 10 bases sitting between them.

The chain has TRBV7-9 and TRBJ2-1, with 8 nucleotides matching TRBD1. CDR1 SEHNR and CDR2 FQNEAQ come from the germline V gene (reference sequence). Losses at the gene ends were 5 bases for V and 6 bases for J; bases not matched to a gene: 9. The CDR3 extends over 15 amino acids. The CDR3 nucleotides read TGTGCCAGCAGCGGAAACGGACAGGGACCCAATGAGCAGTTCTTC. This translates into CASSGNGQGPNEQFF.

As to this clone: This specimen includes other DNA sequences encoding the same CDR3. The chain joins TRBV5-1 to TRBJ2-3; D may be TRBD1 (6 bases). Germline assignment: CDR1 SGHRS and CDR2 YFSETQ. This CDR3 region has 14 residues. Trimming stripped 1 base from V and 4 bases from J, with 10 bases between. The CDR3: CASSLLAGADTQYF. Written as DNA, the CDR3 is TGCGCCAGCAGCTTGTTAGCAGGGGCAGATACGCAGTATTTT.

The rearrangement uses TRBV5-1 and TRBJ2-7, with D possibly matching TRBD2 (7 bases). CDR1 and CDR2 (germline): SGHRS, YFSETQ. The V end lost 3 bases, the J end lost 3 bases, and 13 bases lay between the germline ends. The CDR3 totals 14 residues. CDR3 bases: TGCGCCAGCAGCTCGGGGGGCGACGTCTACGAGCAGTACTTC. Translating it yields CASSSGGDVYEQYF. The entire variable domain, with the rest obtained from reference TRBV5-1 and TRBJ2-7, is as follows: KAGVTQTPRYLIKTRGQQVTLSCSPISGHRSVSWYQQTPGQGLQFLFEYFSETQRNKGNFPGRFSGRQFSNSRSEMNVSTLELGDSALYLCASSSGGDVYEQYFGPGTRLTVT.

The rearrangement links TRBV6-1 to TRBJ1-2; no clear D. The CDR3 loop spans 15 amino acids. The germline V and J ends were trimmed by 1 base and 2 bases, with 11 bases remaining between them. The germline CDR1 and CDR2 sequences are MNHNS and SASEGT. This CDR3 reads CASSEGGTGNYGYTF. The CDR3 nucleotides are TGTGCCAGCAGTGAAGGGGGTACCGGGAACTATGGCTACACCTTC.

This chain connects TRBV7-2 to TRBJ2-1; 7 bases fit TRBD1. CDR3 length equals 15 residues. Losses at the gene ends were 4 bases for V and 6 bases for J; bases not matched to a gene: 9. Germline V gene lookup returns CDR1 SGHTA and CDR2 FQGNSA. As DNA, the CDR3 is TGTGCCAGCAGCTACAGGACAGGAGCGCCCAATGAGCAGTTCTTC. Amino acid sequence: CASSYRTGAPNEQFF.

The chain joins TRBV18 to TRBJ2-7; no definite D call. V lost 2 bases and J 6 bases, leaving 14 bases between the germline ends. CDR1 is KGHSH, CDR2 LQKENI, per germline. The CDR3 sequence is 14 residues long. The CDR3: CASSPYNHQGEQYF. CDR3 DNA sequence: TGTGCCAGCTCACCATACAACCATCAAGGCGAGCAGTACTTC.

The chain combines TRBV4-3 with TRBJ1-1, with D possibly TRBD1 on 6 matching bases. CDR1 LGHNA and CDR2 YSLEER come from the germline V gene. The CDR3 sequence is 13 residues long. Trimming left V 0 bases short and J 11 bases short, with 13 bases between. The CDR3 DNA reads as TGCGCCAGCAGCCAAGAAAAGGGGGTACGCGCTTTCTTT. It translates to CASSQEKGVRAFF.

The chain links TRBV18 to TRBJ2-6; D is uncertain. This CDR3 is 15 amino acids long. Trimming took 0 bases from V and 3 from J, leaving 6 bases between them. Germline values: CDR1 KGHSH, CDR2 LQKENI. The CDR3 coding sequence is TGTGCCAGCTCACCACCAGGGTTTGGGGCCAACGTCCTGACTTTC. It yields the protein CASSPPGFGANVLTF.

The V call is TRBV9, the J call TRBJ1-2; 7 nucleotides line up with TRBD1. Germline values: CDR1 SGDLS, CDR2 YYNGEE. J lost 0 bases, V lost 6 bases, and 23 bases had no gene match. CDR3 length: 20 residues. CDR3 DNA sequence: TGTGCCAGCATTAAAGGGGAGGGGGCCCGGGATGTTGGGTCTAACTATGGCTACACCTTC. This sequence encodes CASIKGEGARDVGSNYGYTF.

V is TRBV6-1 and J is TRBJ2-2; 8 bases map to TRBD1. Germline assignment: CDR1 MNHNS and CDR2 SASEGT. This CDR3 spans 14 amino acids. V dropped 10 bases and J dropped 4; count of bases not matched to a gene: 8. CDR3 DNA sequence: TGTGCCACCAGGGGGACAGGCACCACCGGGGAGCTGTTTTTT. It translates to CATRGTGTTGELFF.

This clone turned up a few times. The chain couples TRBV6-1 to TRBJ1-1; tentatively, D is TRBD1 (5 bases). With 5 bases removed from V and 2 bases from J, the gap between germline ends came to 12 bases. The CDR3 is made up of 14 amino acids. Germline CDR1 and CDR2: MNHNS and SASEGT. The CDR3 protein is CASSHGDRNTEAFF. The CDR3 DNA sequence: TGTGCCAGCAGTCACGGAGACAGAAACACTGAAGCTTTCTTT.

The count of this clone is one. V usage is TRBV19 and J usage is TRBJ2-7, with a weak D call TRBD2 (5 bases). V was cut by 4 bases and J by 6 bases, with 16 bases left in between. This CDR3 has 14 amino acids. In germline, CDR1 is LNHDA, CDR2 SQIVND (reference sequence). The CDR3 DNA reads TGTGCCAGTAGTAACCCCGCGGGCGTCCGCGAGCAGTACTTC. Translation: CASSNPAGVREQYF.

The chain couples TRBV30 to TRBJ1-2; D ambiguous. CDR1 and CDR2 (germline): GTSNPN, SVGIG (reference sequence). The ends were cut back, 0 bases at V and 7 bases at J, with 12 bases in the middle. CDR3 length: 13 amino acids. The CDR3 nucleotides are TGTGCCTGGAGTGTACAAGAGCGGCGTGGCTACACCTTC. Translation gives CAWSVQERRGYTF.

In its sample, this clone was seen a few times. The chain uses TRBV7-2 and TRBJ1-2, with TRBD1 matching over 10 bases. Losses at the gene ends were 3 bases for V and 4 bases for J; bases not matched to a gene: 2. CDR1 is SGHTA and CDR2 is FQGNSA in the germline V gene. The CDR3 runs to 14 residues. CDR3 region: CASSLDRGFYGYTF. The CDR3 DNA sequence: TGTGCCAGCAGCTTGGACAGGGGGTTCTATGGCTACACCTTC.

The genes are TRBV7-9 and TRBJ1-1; 8 bases are a match to TRBD1. The CDR3 consists of 15 residues. Germline trimming cut 1 base from V and 0 bases from J; bases unmatched to any gene: 1. From germline, CDR1 is SEHNR and CDR2 FQNEAQ (reference sequence). The CDR3: CASSLGTGLNTEAFF. As DNA, the CDR3 is TGTGCCAGCAGCTTAGGGACAGGGCTGAACACTGAAGCTTTCTTT.

This rearrangement joins TRBV10-3 to TRBJ1-4; unclear D gene. The CDR3 is 13 residues long. Looked up from germline, CDR1 is ENHRY and CDR2 is SYGVKD. V gave up 3 bases and J gave up 6 bases, with 8 bases separating them. CDR3 bases: TGTGCCATCAGTGACAGGAGCCATGAAAAACTGTTTTTT. The encoded protein is CAISDRSHEKLFF.

V gene TRBV5-1 combines with J gene TRBJ2-1; D unresolved. CDR3 length equals 15 residues. Germline CDR1 reads SGHRS; CDR2 reads YFSETQ. The V and J ends lost 4 bases and 2 bases respectively, with 13 bases between them. DNA of the CDR3: TGCGCCAGCAGCGCATTTTTCCCCGCCTACAATGAGCAGTTCTTC. Translated: CASSAFFPAYNEQFF.

The chain links TRBV5-4 to TRBJ2-1, with TRBD2 matching 10 bases. This CDR3 has 15 residues. With V trimmed by 1 base and J by 8 bases, 6 bases remained unmatched. Germline V lookup: CDR1 SGHNT, CDR2 YYREEE (reference sequence). The CDR3 DNA reads TGTGCCAGCAGCTTGTCTAGCGGGAGTTTTGATGAGCAGTTCTTC. Translated, it gives CASSLSSGSFDEQFF. The full variable domain, in which reference TRBV5-4 and TRBJ2-1 provide the parts outside the CDR3, is ETGVTQSPTHLIKTRGQQVTLRCSSQSGHNTVSWYQQALGQGPQFIFQYYREEENGRGNFPPRFSGLQFPNYSSELNVNALELDDSALYLCASSLSSGSFDEQFFGPGTRLTVL.

The rearrangement links TRBV7-8 to TRBJ1-2; D is unclear. Germline V gene data show CDR1 as SGHVS and CDR2 as FQNEAQ. V was shortened by 0 bases and J by 2 bases, with 13 bases between the two germline ends. The CDR3 is 16 residues long. This CDR3 is CASSLAFRSANYGYTF. CDR3 nucleotide sequence: TGTGCCAGCAGCTTAGCGTTCCGGTCCGCCAACTATGGCTACACCTTC. Filled out from reference TRBV7-8 and TRBJ1-2, the complete variable domain reads GAGVSQSPRYKVAKRGQDVALRCDPISGHVSLFWYQQALGQGPEFLTYFQNEAQLDKSGLPSDRFFAERPEGSVSTLKIQRTQQEDSAVYLCASSLAFRSANYGYTFGSGTRLTVV.